Given below is one T cell receptor (beta chain) in context. The antigen is undetermined. The study ran its PCR with 60 Vbeta and 13 Jbeta primers. Some clones are missing from TCRdb's copy, which holds only in-frame ones; the method was immunoSEQ multiplex PCR. The sample carries approximately 150,000 clones, 80% recorded once. The V gene's germline CDR1 is SEHNR and CDR2 FQNEAQ (reference sequence). This CDR3 region has 16 residues. After removal of 5 bases from V and 7 bases from J, the junction contained 14 bases not matched to a gene. This record comes from a study of cytomegalovirus exposure and HLA in healthy donors. Findings and limits, study-wide: In vitro work confirmed that a few CMV-associated chains recognize CMV antigens. About 180 TCR beta chains were listed as cytomegalovirus-associated. A later analysis reportedly found that, within productive TCRs, an Asian-associated ancestry cluster had fewer N-insertions than the mean observed across the approximately 700 donors.

All the people who gave samples were healthy bone marrow donors. The receptor was isolated from a male donor in good health and CMV-seronegative. The sequencing sample was made of PBMCs. The chain joins TRBV7-9 to TRBJ2-7; 10 positions match TRBD1. CDR3 in amino acids: CASSGPPGQGPREQYF. CDR3 in DNA: TGTGCCAGCAGCGGCCCTCCGGGACAGGGGCCCCGGGAGCAGTACTTC.